This TCR beta chain was profiled in a study of cytomegalovirus exposure and HLA in healthy donors. With V trimmed by 4 bases and J by 5 bases, 8 bases remained unmatched. Germline V CDR1 and CDR2: MDHEN, SYDVKM. CDR3 size: 14 residues. Clones were read by immunoSEQ multiplex PCR, and TCRdb kept only the in-frame ones, dropping some. Among around 300,000 clones listed, about nine tenths were seen once. The receptor comes from a woman under 40 in good health and CMV-seropositive. The V and J genes are TRBV28 and TRBJ2-7, with 7 positions matching TRBD1. The sequenced material came from PBMCs. DNA of the CDR3: TGTGCCAGCAGTTCCGACAGGGTAGGCAACGAGCAGTACTTC. Residues: CASSSDRVGNEQYF.